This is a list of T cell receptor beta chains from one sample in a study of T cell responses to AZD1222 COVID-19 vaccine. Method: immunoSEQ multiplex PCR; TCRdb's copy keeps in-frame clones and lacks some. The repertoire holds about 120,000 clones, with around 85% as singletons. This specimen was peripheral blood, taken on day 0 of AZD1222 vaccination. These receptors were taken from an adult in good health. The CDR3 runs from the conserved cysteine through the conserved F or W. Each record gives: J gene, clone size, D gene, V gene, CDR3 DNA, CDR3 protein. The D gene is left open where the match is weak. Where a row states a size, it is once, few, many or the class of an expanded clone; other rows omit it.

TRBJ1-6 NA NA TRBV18 TGTGCCAGCTCACCCCAGAGAAGCTCCTATAATTCACCCCTCCACTTT CASSPQRSSYNSPLHF
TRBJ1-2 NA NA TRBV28 TGTGCCAGCAGTCCCCCAGGGCTGCATGGCTACACCTTC CASSPPGLHGYTF
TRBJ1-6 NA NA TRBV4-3 TGCGCCAGCAGCCATAACAGGGTTTCACCCCTCCACTTT CASSHNRVSPLHF
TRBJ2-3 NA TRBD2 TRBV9 TGTGCCAGCACCTCCGGGGGGAGCCGCACAGATACGCAGTATTTT CASTSGGSRTDTQYF
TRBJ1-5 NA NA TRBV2 TGTGCCAGCAGTGAGGACTGGGGAGGTCAGCCCCAGCATTTT CASSEDWGGQPQHF
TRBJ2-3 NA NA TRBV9 TGTGCCAGCAGCGGAGAGGGAGATACGCAGTATTTT CASSGEGDTQYF
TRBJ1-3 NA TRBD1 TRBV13 TGTGCCAGCAGCTCCATATACCCAACAGGGGCAAGCTCTGGAAACACCATATATTTT CASSSIYPTGASSGNTIYF
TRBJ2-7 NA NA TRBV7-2 TGTGCCAGCAGCTGGGGAGTTGGGTTGGAGCAGTACTTC CASSWGVGLEQYF
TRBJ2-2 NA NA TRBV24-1 TGTGCCACCAGGCCGGGGGGCTCGAACACCGGGGAGCTGTTTTTT CATRPGGSNTGELFF
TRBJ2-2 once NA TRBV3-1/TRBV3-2 TGTGCCAGCAAAACCCCAGGGGGGGCGGGGGAGCTGTTTTTT CASKTPGGAGELFF
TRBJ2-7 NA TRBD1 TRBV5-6 TGTGCCAGCAGCTTAGTTGACAGGGGTAGCGAGCAGTACTTC CASSLVDRGSEQYF
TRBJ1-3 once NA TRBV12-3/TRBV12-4 TGTGCCAGCAGCCCTGGAAACACCATATATTTT CASSPGNTIYF
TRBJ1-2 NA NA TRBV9 TGTGCCAGCAGCGTAGGACCGATCAACTATGGCTACACCTTC CASSVGPINYGYTF